The rows below give T cell receptor beta chains drawn from one sample of a study of blood T cell repertoires in COVID-19. The data were produced by immunoSEQ multiplex PCR, yet TCRdb's version contains in-frame clones alone and is incomplete. The sample holds about 200,000 clones, around 80% seen once. Specimen: peripheral blood. The receptor source for this set is a man aged 40-55 years with acute or convalescent COVID-19. Both conserved end residues are part of each CDR3. D genes are given only for firm matches.

D | J | V | CDR3 | DNA
- | TRBJ1-2 | TRBV3-1/TRBV3-2 | CASSTGGGYTF | TGTGCCAGCAGCACGGGCGGGGGCTACACCTTC
TRBD2 | TRBJ2-3 | TRBV4-3 | CASSQASGMYTDTQYF | TGCGCCAGCAGCCAAGCTAGCGGGATGTACACAGATACGCAGTATTTT
- | TRBJ2-7 | TRBV5-6 | CASSLPGEQYF | TGTGCCAGCAGCTTGCCCGGGGAGCAGTACTTC
- | TRBJ1-1 | TRBV29-1 | CSVTDWNTEAFF | TGCAGCGTCACCGACTGGAACACTGAAGCTTTCTTT
TRBD2 | TRBJ2-3 | TRBV9 | CASSRGGTDTQYF | TGTGCCAGCAGCCGGGGGGGCACAGATACGCAGTATTTT
TRBD1 | TRBJ1-1 | TRBV7-2 | CASSLWQGVNTEAFF | TGTGCCAGCAGCTTATGGCAGGGGGTAAACACTGAAGCTTTCTTT
- | TRBJ1-1 | TRBV18 | CASSSTGNTEAFF | TGTGCCAGCTCGTCAACAGGGAACACTGAAGCTTTCTTT
- | TRBJ2-1 | TRBV19 | CASSTFPSYNEQFF | TGTGCCAGTAGTACCTTCCCTTCCTACAATGAGCAGTTCTTC
TRBD2 | TRBJ2-1 | TRBV4-2 | CASSLGLAGQGEQFF | TGTGCCAGCAGCCTCGGACTAGCGGGCCAGGGTGAGCAGTTCTTC
- | TRBJ1-6 | TRBV7-6 | CASSLNYGSNSPLHF | TGTGCCAGCAGCTTAAATTACGGGAGTAATTCACCCCTCCACTTT
- | TRBJ2-6 | TRBV6-4 | CASSDSVGSGANVLTF | TGTGCCAGCAGTGACTCGGTCGGCTCTGGGGCCAACGTCCTGACTTTC
- | TRBJ2-3 | TRBV7-2 | CASIWGAGVPDTQYF | TGTGCCAGCATCTGGGGGGCGGGAGTCCCCGATACGCAGTATTTT
TRBD2 | TRBJ2-6 | TRBV18 | CASSRGLAGGGANVLTF | TGTGCCAGCTCACGAGGACTAGCGGGTGGTGGGGCCAACGTCCTGACTTTC
TRBD1 | TRBJ1-2 | TRBV19 | CASTSWFRTGGSDGYTF | TGTGCCAGTACCTCTTGGTTCCGGACAGGGGGCTCGGATGGCTACACCTTC
TRBD1 | TRBJ1-2 | TRBV19 | CASSDRVGNGYTF | TGTGCCAGTAGTGACAGGGTAGGAAATGGCTACACCTTC